This T cell receptor (beta chain) was retrieved from a study of early T cells in non-severe SARS-CoV-2 infection. TCRdb analysed the 5' RACE reads with MiXCR anew, one entry per CDR3 protein. Of 65,000 to 85,000 distinct CDR3 sequences listed, about 12% are singletons. At least ten counts were recorded for this clonotype. The germline V gene encodes CDR1 SGHRS and CDR2 YFSETQ. V lost 0 bases to trimming and J lost 0 bases; unmatched junction nucleotides: 8. The CDR3 contains 18 residues. This TCR derives from an adult who was a healthcare worker with PCR-confirmed SARS-CoV-2 infection or an uninfected control (not recorded which). V is TRBV5-1 and J is TRBJ2-3; 9 bases agree with TRBD2. Material: whole blood. The CDR3 is CASSLGLAGSSSTDTQYF. Here the CDR3 DNA reads TGCGCCAGCAGCTTGGGCCTAGCGGGGAGCTCTAGCACAGATACGCAGTATTTT.